This TCR beta chain was identified during a study of T cell repertoires in cytomegalovirus infection. Trimming stripped 5 bases from V and 1 base from J, with 8 bases between. The CDR3 has 14 amino acids. Germline V CDR1 and CDR2: MNHEY, SMNVEV (reference sequence). Concerning this clonotype: As yet, its antigen is unknown.

TCRdb reanalysed the reads using MiXCR and keeps one entry per CDR3 protein. The table has about 89,000 distinct CDR3 sequences, 25% to 30% seen once. The sequencing here drew on CD8+ T cells from cultured PBMCs, taken from culture after CMV antigen stimulation. The sequence was obtained from a human donor in good health (CMV status not recorded). Some clones in this sample may be carry-over from other donors' samples. The chain employs TRBV27 and TRBJ2-2, with D possibly being TRBD2 (5 bases). CDR3 nucleotides: TGTGCCAGCAGTCTAGCTTTGAACACCGGGGAGCTGTTTTTT. It specifies CASSLALNTGELFF.